These T cell receptor beta chains were read from a single sample in a study of OX40 agonist ivuxolimab in advanced cancers. TCRdb's copy holds only in-frame clones and misses some; the assay was immunoSEQ multiplex PCR. The profile shows tens of thousands of clones, approximately 90% of them singletons. Here the sequenced sample was CD4+ or CD8+ T cells sorted from blood, taken in a trial of the OX40 agonist ivuxolimab. These receptor sequences come from an adult with an advanced solid tumor such as melanoma, head and neck, liver or kidney cancer. Each CDR3 is given with its conserved first and last residue. The D gene is left open where the match is weak. Not all rows give a size; the values are once, few, many and, for expanded clones, a class.

d_gene: TRBD2
abundance: NA
v_gene: TRBV2
j_gene: TRBJ2-5
CDR3aa: CASRRTSKETQYF
CDR3nt: TGTGCCAGCAGACGGACTAGTAAAGAGACCCAGTACTTC

d_gene: NA
abundance: NA
v_gene: TRBV18
j_gene: TRBJ2-1
CDR3aa: CASSPGQLSNEQFF
CDR3nt: TGTGCCAGCTCACCAGGGCAGCTGAGCAATGAGCAGTTCTTC

d_gene: TRBD2
abundance: NA
v_gene: TRBV11-3
j_gene: TRBJ2-3
CDR3aa: CAGSSGLTDTQYF
CDR3nt: TGTGCCGGCTCTAGCGGACTCACAGATACGCAGTATTTT

d_gene: NA
abundance: NA
v_gene: TRBV5-4
j_gene: TRBJ2-7
CDR3aa: CASSFGGRGYEQYF
CDR3nt: TGTGCCAGCAGCTTCGGTGGGAGAGGCTACGAGCAGTACTTC

d_gene: NA
abundance: NA
v_gene: TRBV11-2
j_gene: TRBJ2-7
CDR3aa: CASSLDQGRSLGQYF
CDR3nt: TGTGCCAGCAGCTTAGATCAGGGACGGTCTCTCGGGCAGTACTTC

d_gene: NA
abundance: NA
v_gene: TRBV5-1
j_gene: TRBJ2-4
CDR3aa: CASSLEGPAGWDIQYF
CDR3nt: TGCGCCAGCAGCTTGGAGGGGCCAGCCGGGTGGGACATTCAGTACTTC

d_gene: TRBD2
abundance: once
v_gene: TRBV5-1
j_gene: TRBJ2-1
CDR3aa: CASSLGGLGNEQFF
CDR3nt: TGCGCCAGCAGCTTGGGGGGACTAGGCAATGAGCAGTTCTTC

d_gene: TRBD2
abundance: NA
v_gene: TRBV6-6
j_gene: TRBJ2-7
CDR3aa: CASRAGLASSEQYF
CDR3nt: TGTGCCAGCAGGGCCGGACTAGCGTCAAGCGAGCAGTACTTC

d_gene: TRBD1
abundance: NA
v_gene: TRBV6-6
j_gene: TRBJ2-7
CDR3aa: CASSPGQGLRGEQYF
CDR3nt: TGTGCCAGCAGCCCGGGACAGGGGTTAAGAGGCGAGCAGTACTTC

d_gene: NA
abundance: NA
v_gene: TRBV7-2
j_gene: TRBJ2-3
CDR3aa: CASSLAFMDTQYF
CDR3nt: TGTGCCAGCAGTCTCGCCTTTATGGATACGCAGTATTTT

d_gene: NA
abundance: once
v_gene: TRBV2
j_gene: TRBJ2-2
CDR3aa: CASSETTLNTGELFF
CDR3nt: TGTGCCAGCAGTGAAACTACCTTAAACACCGGGGAGCTGTTTTTT

d_gene: NA
abundance: NA
v_gene: TRBV7-9
j_gene: TRBJ2-5
CDR3aa: CASLGQLLETQYF
CDR3nt: TGTGCCAGCCTAGGGCAGCTTCTCGAGACCCAGTACTTC

d_gene: TRBD1
abundance: NA
v_gene: TRBV9
j_gene: TRBJ2-7
CDR3aa: CASSEQGAYPYEQYF
CDR3nt: TGTGCCAGCAGCGAACAGGGGGCCTACCCCTACGAGCAGTACTTC

d_gene: NA
abundance: few
v_gene: TRBV11-1
j_gene: TRBJ1-2
CDR3aa: CASSHTSYGYTF
CDR3nt: TGTGCCAGCAGCCACACCTCTTATGGCTACACCTTC

d_gene: NA
abundance: NA
v_gene: TRBV27
j_gene: TRBJ2-7
CDR3aa: CASSDYYEQYF
CDR3nt: TGTGCCAGCAGTGACTACTACGAGCAGTACTTC

d_gene: TRBD2
abundance: NA
v_gene: TRBV11-2
j_gene: TRBJ2-1
CDR3aa: CASSLGPSGKNNEQFF
CDR3nt: TGTGCCAGCAGCTTAGGACCTAGCGGGAAAAACAATGAGCAGTTCTTC

d_gene: TRBD1
abundance: NA
v_gene: TRBV5-1
j_gene: TRBJ1-2
CDR3aa: CASSLWQGDYGYTF
CDR3nt: TGCGCCAGCAGCTTGTGGCAGGGGGACTATGGCTACACCTTC

d_gene: TRBD2
abundance: NA
v_gene: TRBV14
j_gene: TRBJ2-7
CDR3aa: CASSLAGAYEQYF
CDR3nt: TGTGCCAGCAGCTTAGCGGGGGCCTACGAGCAGTACTTC

d_gene: NA
abundance: NA
v_gene: TRBV29-1
j_gene: TRBJ2-5
CDR3aa: CSVEGARRNQETQYF
CDR3nt: TGCAGCGTTGAAGGCGCTCGGCGGAACCAAGAGACCCAGTACTTC

d_gene: NA
abundance: NA
v_gene: TRBV19
j_gene: TRBJ2-3
CDR3aa: CASSTHVGGSSLQYF
CDR3nt: TGTGCCAGTAGTACCCACGTGGGTGGTTCCTCGCTTCAATATTTT

d_gene: TRBD1
abundance: NA
v_gene: TRBV11-1
j_gene: TRBJ2-3
CDR3aa: CASSRTGGTQYF
CDR3nt: TGTGCCAGCAGCCGGACAGGGGGCACGCAGTATTTT

d_gene: TRBD2
abundance: NA
v_gene: TRBV5-1
j_gene: TRBJ2-5
CDR3aa: CASSFSPGGRGETQYF
CDR3nt: TGCGCCAGCAGCTTTTCCCCGGGGGGGCGAGGGGAGACCCAGTACTTC

d_gene: NA
abundance: once
v_gene: TRBV7-8
j_gene: TRBJ1-5
CDR3aa: CASSLFPGVGQPQHF
CDR3nt: TGTGCCAGCAGCTTATTCCCGGGGGTGGGTCAGCCCCAGCATTTT

d_gene: NA
abundance: NA
v_gene: TRBV5-1
j_gene: TRBJ2-3
CDR3aa: CASSLDPGYYTQYF
CDR3nt: TGCGCCAGCAGCTTGGACCCGGGATACTATACGCAGTATTTT

d_gene: NA
abundance: NA
v_gene: TRBV4-1
j_gene: TRBJ2-5
CDR3aa: CASSPLRAQQETQYF
CDR3nt: TGCGCCAGCAGCCCCCTCCGAGCACAACAAGAGACCCAGTACTTC

d_gene: NA
abundance: few
v_gene: TRBV9
j_gene: TRBJ1-3
CDR3aa: CASSVNWRANTIYF
CDR3nt: TGTGCCAGCAGCGTAAATTGGAGAGCGAACACCATATATTTT

d_gene: TRBD2
abundance: NA
v_gene: TRBV19
j_gene: TRBJ2-2
CDR3aa: CASRPLAGRTGELFF
CDR3nt: TGTGCCAGTAGACCACTAGCGGGAAGGACCGGGGAGCTGTTTTTT

d_gene: TRBD2
abundance: once
v_gene: TRBV4-1
j_gene: TRBJ2-5
CDR3aa: CASSQDRLAGGETQYF
CDR3nt: TGCGCCAGCAGCCAAGATAGACTAGCGGGTGGAGAGACCCAGTACTTC

d_gene: TRBD2
abundance: NA
v_gene: TRBV11-1
j_gene: TRBJ2-1
CDR3aa: CASSISGGVYNEQFF
CDR3nt: TGTGCCAGCAGTATCAGCGGGGGGGTCTACAATGAGCAGTTCTTC

d_gene: NA
abundance: NA
v_gene: TRBV9
j_gene: TRBJ1-4
CDR3aa: CASSVPGHANEKLFF
CDR3nt: TGTGCCAGCAGCGTACCGGGACATGCTAATGAAAAACTGTTTTTT

d_gene: TRBD1
abundance: NA
v_gene: TRBV6-7
j_gene: TRBJ1-1
CDR3aa: CASTPLRDRELNTEAFF
CDR3nt: TGTGCCAGCACCCCCCTCCGGGACAGGGAGTTGAACACTGAAGCTTTCTTT

d_gene: TRBD2
abundance: medium-sized
v_gene: TRBV30
j_gene: TRBJ2-5
CDR3aa: CAWRKRGLAGETQYF
CDR3nt: TGTGCCTGGAGAAAGAGGGGACTAGCGGGAGAGACCCAGTACTTC

d_gene: NA
abundance: NA
v_gene: TRBV4-2
j_gene: TRBJ2-1
CDR3aa: CASSQDLGLAREQFF
CDR3nt: TGTGCCAGCAGCCAAGATTTGGGGCTAGCGCGTGAGCAGTTCTTC